A selection of T cell receptor beta chains follows, all from one sample in a study of blood T cells in healthy people across ages. TCRdb used MiXCR to reprocess the 5' RACE reads, holding one entry per CDR3 protein. The sample shows hundreds of thousands of distinct CDR3 sequences, around 49% of them seen only once. Sequencing input: blood. The receptors derive from a woman aged 55-70 years in good health. Both conserved end residues are part of each CDR3. The order of the fields is D gene, clone size, V gene, J gene, CDR3 protein, CDR3 DNA. D genes are given only for firm matches. Where a row states a size, it is once, few, many or the class of an expanded clone; other rows omit it.

-	-	TRBV29-1	TRBJ1-2	CSVEVGAGSYGYTF	TGCAGCGTTGAAGTGGGGGCTGGGAGCTATGGCTACACCTTC
-	-	TRBV15	TRBJ2-3	CATRVASTDTQYF	TGTGCCACCAGGGTGGCGAGCACAGATACGCAGTATTTT
-	-	TRBV12-3/TRBV12-4	TRBJ2-7	CASSYPGEYEQYF	TGTGCCAGCAGCTACCCTGGGGAATACGAGCAGTACTTC
TRBD1	few	TRBV4-3	TRBJ2-7	CASSQDHRGYEQYF	TGCGCCAGCAGCCAAGATCACAGGGGGTACGAGCAGTACTTC
-	few	TRBV11-1	TRBJ2-7	CASSSRQSLEQYF	TGTGCCAGCAGCTCCAGACAGTCCCTCGAGCAGTACTTC
TRBD2	-	TRBV6-2/TRBV6-3	TRBJ2-7	CASRTAGAQNSYEQYF	TGTGCCAGCAGAACAGCGGGAGCGCAAAACTCCTACGAGCAGTACTTC
TRBD2	-	TRBV3-1	TRBJ2-5	CASSFSSVLAGGLQETQYF	TGTGCCAGCAGCTTCTCCTCCGTCCTAGCGGGAGGGTTACAAGAGACCCAGTACTTC
-	-	TRBV11-2	TRBJ2-5	CASSLMSSVPETQYF	TGTGCCAGCAGTTTGATGAGCTCTGTTCCAGAGACCCAGTACTTC
-	few	TRBV7-2	TRBJ2-5	CASSLDIWVEQYF	TGTGCCAGCAGCTTAGATATCTGGGTTGAGCAGTACTTC
-	-	TRBV12-3/TRBV12-4	TRBJ2-1	CASSLGASPNNEQFF	TGTGCCAGCAGTTTAGGGGCTAGCCCCAACAATGAGCAGTTCTTC
TRBD1	-	TRBV20-1	TRBJ1-5	CSAWAPGQGSNQPQHF	TGCAGTGCTTGGGCTCCAGGACAGGGGAGCAATCAGCCCCAGCATTTT
TRBD2	once	TRBV15	TRBJ2-1	CATSRVDGGVRFF	TGTGCCACCAGCAGAGTAGATGGGGGGGTTCGGTTCTTC
TRBD2	-	TRBV10-3	TRBJ2-1	CAISDDGGLAGGNEQFF	TGTGCCATCAGTGATGACGGTGGACTAGCGGGAGGCAATGAGCAGTTCTTC
-	few	TRBV20-1	TRBJ1-4	CSARRGGDEKLFF	TGCAGTGCCCGGAGGGGTGGTGATGAAAAACTGTTTTTT
TRBD1	few	TRBV6-5	TRBJ1-2	CASSYPILGRGRDYGYTF	TGTGCCAGCAGTTACCCTATCCTAGGCAGGGGGAGAGACTATGGCTACACCTTC
TRBD1	few	TRBV12-3/TRBV12-4	TRBJ1-2	CASRKPGQGSYGYTF	TGTGCCAGCAGAAAACCGGGACAGGGAAGCTATGGCTACACCTTC
-	many	TRBV7-2	TRBJ2-7	CASSSSPSYEQYF	TGTGCCAGCAGCTCCTCCCCCTCCTACGAGCAGTACTTC
TRBD2	few	TRBV20-1	TRBJ2-3	CSAAGTSGILATQYF	TGCAGTGCTGCCGGGACTAGCGGGATCTTGGCTACGCAGTATTTT
TRBD2	few	TRBV7-9	TRBJ2-3	CASSKGLAAVADTQYF	TGTGCCAGCAGCAAGGGACTAGCGGCAGTGGCAGATACGCAGTATTTT
TRBD1	-	TRBV3-1	TRBJ2-7	CASRRQGVHEQYF	TGTGCCAGCAGGCGACAGGGGGTCCACGAGCAGTACTTC
-	-	TRBV7-2	TRBJ2-5	CASSLWVGEETQYF	TGTGCCAGCAGCTTATGGGTAGGGGAAGAGACCCAGTACTTC
-	-	TRBV6-2/TRBV6-3	TRBJ1-2	CASIMGGTRGYTF	TGTGCCAGCATTATGGGCGGGACCCGAGGCTACACCTTC
-	few	TRBV12-5	TRBJ1-2	CASGLGRGSAYYGYTF	TGTGCTAGTGGTTTGGGACGGGGTTCGGCGTACTATGGCTACACCTTC
TRBD2	-	TRBV6-1	TRBJ2-7	CASNRLAVYEQYF	TGTGCCAGCAACCGACTAGCGGTCTACGAGCAGTACTTC
-	-	TRBV6-2/TRBV6-3	TRBJ2-7	CASNQGSRYEQYF	TGTGCCAGCAACCAGGGTTCGCGGTACGAGCAGTACTTC
TRBD2	many	TRBV18	TRBJ2-1	CASSPPVVTSGYNEQFF	TGTGCCAGCTCACCACCGGTGGTTACTAGCGGCTACAATGAGCAGTTCTTC
TRBD1	-	TRBV27	TRBJ2-5	CASSLKRQGETQYF	TGTGCCAGCAGTTTAAAGCGACAGGGTGAGACCCAGTACTTC
-	-	TRBV20-1	TRBJ2-3	CSASPLKGFTDTQYF	TGCAGTGCCTCCCCTTTGAAGGGTTTCACAGATACGCAGTATTTT
-	-	TRBV5-1	TRBJ2-1	CASSFPVNNEQFF	TGCGCCAGCAGCTTCCCCGTAAACAATGAGCAGTTCTTC
TRBD2	-	TRBV28	TRBJ2-7	CASGRAGSSYEQYF	TGTGCCAGCGGAAGAGCGGGAAGCTCCTACGAGCAGTACTTC
-	-	TRBV5-8	TRBJ1-1	CASSNGASRPNTEAFF	TGTGCCAGCAGCAATGGGGCCAGCCGACCGAACACTGAAGCTTTCTTT
-	-	TRBV20-1	TRBJ2-5	CSARGEKGRAQETQYF	TGCAGTGCTAGAGGGGAAAAGGGGCGGGCACAAGAGACCCAGTACTTC
-	-	TRBV18	TRBJ2-7	CASSPQKGLAYEQYF	TGTGCCAGCTCACCACAAAAGGGCCTTGCCTACGAGCAGTACTTC
-	few	TRBV6-5	TRBJ2-7	CASSSSLGTPGLEQYF	TGTGCCAGCAGTTCCTCACTAGGGACACCCGGGCTCGAGCAGTACTTC
TRBD1	-	TRBV28	TRBJ2-7	CASRTQGYEQYF	TGTGCCAGCAGGACACAGGGGTACGAGCAGTACTTC
-	-	TRBV6-1	TRBJ2-3	CASSANEAGDTQYF	TGTGCCAGCAGTGCAAATGAGGCGGGGGATACGCAGTATTTT
-	many	TRBV7-2	TRBJ2-1	CASSFSSYNEQFF	TGTGCCAGCAGTTTCAGCTCCTACAATGAGCAGTTCTTC
-	-	TRBV9	TRBJ2-3	CASSAGPVKPDTQYF	TGTGCCAGCAGCGCCGGACCCGTAAAGCCAGATACGCAGTATTTT
-	-	TRBV9	TRBJ2-7	CASSSGPFSYEQYF	TGTGCCAGCAGCTCCGGACCCTTCTCCTACGAGCAGTACTTC
-	-	TRBV15	TRBJ2-5	CATSSRLAATETQYF	TGTGCCACCAGCAGCCGGTTAGCGGCTACAGAGACCCAGTACTTC
TRBD1	-	TRBV20-1	TRBJ1-6	CSASPDRAGSPLHF	TGCAGTGCTAGTCCGGACAGGGCTGGTTCACCCCTCCACTTT
TRBD1	-	TRBV28	TRBJ1-4	CASSSSGTGDNEILFF	TGTGCCAGCAGTTCATCCGGGACAGGGGATAATGAAATACTGTTTTTT
TRBD2	-	TRBV7-7	TRBJ2-1	CASSLSASGRGNEQFF	TGTGCCAGCAGCTTATCCGCTAGCGGGAGAGGGAATGAGCAGTTCTTC
-	-	TRBV20-1	TRBJ2-3	CSAPTRRSSTDTQYF	TGCAGTGCGCCGACTAGACGTTCTAGCACAGATACGCAGTATTTT
-	-	TRBV9	TRBJ2-3	CASSVGGGLTDMQYF	TGTGCCAGCAGCGTAGGTGGGGGACTCACAGATATGCAGTATTTT
TRBD2	-	TRBV3-1	TRBJ2-7	CASSQAVTSGRALEQYF	TGTGCCAGCAGCCAAGCTGTGACTAGCGGGAGGGCCCTCGAGCAGTACTTC
TRBD2	few	TRBV7-2	TRBJ2-1	CASSTQTSGRINEQFF	TGTGCCAGCAGCACCCAGACTAGCGGGAGGATTAATGAGCAGTTCTTC
TRBD2	-	TRBV13	TRBJ2-1	CASSPEGDRFSGRNYNEQFF	TGTGCCAGCAGCCCTGAAGGAGACAGGTTTAGCGGGAGAAACTACAATGAGCAGTTCTTC
-	-	TRBV7-3	TRBJ1-1	CASKGGMNTEAFF	TGTGCCAGCAAGGGGGGCATGAACACTGAAGCTTTCTTT
-	-	TRBV20-1	TRBJ2-4	CSAPGLSQNIQYF	TGCAGTGCTCCCGGCCTGTCGCAAAACATTCAGTACTTC
TRBD2	once	TRBV7-2	TRBJ2-1	CASSPSRGLDQFF	TGTGCCAGCAGCCCAAGTCGGGGACTAGACCAGTTCTTC
TRBD1	few	TRBV20-1	TRBJ2-5	CSATGQLIQETQYF	TGCAGTGCGACGGGACAGCTGATCCAAGAGACCCAGTACTTC
-	-	TRBV2	TRBJ2-5	CASSDRSKETQYF	TGTGCCAGCAGTGATAGGTCTAAAGAGACCCAGTACTTC
-	-	TRBV3-1	TRBJ2-6	CASRPSRAGANVLTF	TGTGCCAGCAGACCCTCCAGGGCCGGGGCCAACGTCCTGACTTTC
TRBD1	-	TRBV13	TRBJ2-7	CASRRTGSGVYEQYF	TGTGCCAGCAGGAGGACAGGGAGTGGGGTCTACGAGCAGTACTTC
-	-	TRBV20-1	TRBJ2-1	CSAGFAEQFF	TGCAGTGCTGGGTTCGCTGAGCAGTTCTTC